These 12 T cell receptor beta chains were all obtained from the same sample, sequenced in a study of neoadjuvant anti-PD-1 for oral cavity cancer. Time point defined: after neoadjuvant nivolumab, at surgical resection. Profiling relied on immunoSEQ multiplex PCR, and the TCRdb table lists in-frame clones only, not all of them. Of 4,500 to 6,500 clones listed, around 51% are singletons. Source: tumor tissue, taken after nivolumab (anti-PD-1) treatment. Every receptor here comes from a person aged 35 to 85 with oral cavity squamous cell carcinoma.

DNA of the CDR3: TGCGCCAGCAGCTTCGGGCCGATTAAGAATCAGCCCCAGCATTTT. Translation: CASSFGPIKNQPQHF. V is TRBV5-1 and J is TRBJ1-5; D is uncertain. Deletions cut 2 bases from V and 4 bases from J, with 13 bases between. Germline V gene data show CDR1 as SGHRS and CDR2 as YFSETQ. CDR3 length equals 15 residues.

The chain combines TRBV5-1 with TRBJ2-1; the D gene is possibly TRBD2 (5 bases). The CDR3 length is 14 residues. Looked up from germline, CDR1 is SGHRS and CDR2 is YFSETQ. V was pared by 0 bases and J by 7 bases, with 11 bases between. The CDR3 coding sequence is TGCGCCAGCAGCTTGGCTCTAGCAACGAATGAGCAGTTCTTC. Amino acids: CASSLALATNEQFF.

In DNA, the CDR3 is TGTGCCAGCAGTAACCTAATGAACACTGAAGCTTTCTTT. This codes for CASSNLMNTEAFF. The V gene is TRBV2, the J gene TRBJ1-1; D unclear. This CDR3 region has 13 residues. The germline V gene has CDR1 SNHLY and CDR2 FYNNEI. Trimming took off 5 bases at V and 0 bases at J, with 7 bases between the two ends.

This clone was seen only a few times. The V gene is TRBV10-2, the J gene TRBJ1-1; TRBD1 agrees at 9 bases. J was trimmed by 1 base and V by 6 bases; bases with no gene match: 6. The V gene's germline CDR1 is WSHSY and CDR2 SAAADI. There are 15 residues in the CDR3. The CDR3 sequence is CASRSDRGWNTEAFF. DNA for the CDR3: TGCGCCAGCAGATCGGACAGGGGTTGGAACACTGAAGCTTTCTTT.

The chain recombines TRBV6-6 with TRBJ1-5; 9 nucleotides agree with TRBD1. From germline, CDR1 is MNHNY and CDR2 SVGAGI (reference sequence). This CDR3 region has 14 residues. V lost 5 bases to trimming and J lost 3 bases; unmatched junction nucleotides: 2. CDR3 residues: CASSGQGINQPQHF. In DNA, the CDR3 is TGTGCCAGCAGTGGACAGGGGATCAATCAGCCCCAGCATTTT.

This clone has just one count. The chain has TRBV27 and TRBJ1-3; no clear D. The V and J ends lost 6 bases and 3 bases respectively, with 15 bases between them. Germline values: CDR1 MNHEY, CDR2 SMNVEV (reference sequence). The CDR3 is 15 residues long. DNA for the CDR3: TGTGCCAGCAGCCCCGATTATACGGGTGGAAACACCATATATTTT. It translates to CASSPDYTGGNTIYF.

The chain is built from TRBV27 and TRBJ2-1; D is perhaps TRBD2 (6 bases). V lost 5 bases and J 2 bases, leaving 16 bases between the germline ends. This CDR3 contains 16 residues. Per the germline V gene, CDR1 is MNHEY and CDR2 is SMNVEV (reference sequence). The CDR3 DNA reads TGTGCCAGCAGTAATCTTCGACTAGGTACCTACAATGAGCAGTTCTTC. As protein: CASSNLRLGTYNEQFF.

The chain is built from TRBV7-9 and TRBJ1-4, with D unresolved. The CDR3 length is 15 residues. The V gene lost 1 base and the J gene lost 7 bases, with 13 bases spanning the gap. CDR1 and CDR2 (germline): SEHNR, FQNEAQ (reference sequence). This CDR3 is CASSLGIYSSEKLFF. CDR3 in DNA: TGTGCCAGCAGCTTAGGGATTTATAGTTCTGAAAAACTGTTTTTT.

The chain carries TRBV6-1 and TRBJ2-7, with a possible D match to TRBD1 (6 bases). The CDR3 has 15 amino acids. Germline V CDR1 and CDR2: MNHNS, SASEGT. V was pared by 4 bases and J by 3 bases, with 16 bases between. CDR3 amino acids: CASSVGGQRNYEQYF. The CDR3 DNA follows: TGTGCCAGCAGTGTAGGGGGACAAAGAAACTACGAGCAGTACTTC.

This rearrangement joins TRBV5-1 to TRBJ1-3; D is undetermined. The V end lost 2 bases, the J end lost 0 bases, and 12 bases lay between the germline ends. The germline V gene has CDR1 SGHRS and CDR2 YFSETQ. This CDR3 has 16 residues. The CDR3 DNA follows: TGCGCCAGCAGCTTTGAGGAGGGAACCTCTGGAAACACCATATATTTT. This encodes CASSFEEGTSGNTIYF.

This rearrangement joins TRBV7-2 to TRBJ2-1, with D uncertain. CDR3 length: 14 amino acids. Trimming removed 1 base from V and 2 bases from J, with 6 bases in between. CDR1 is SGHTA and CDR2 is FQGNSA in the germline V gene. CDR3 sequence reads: CASSLVGTYNEQFF. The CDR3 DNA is TGTGCCAGCAGCTTAGTAGGCACCTACAATGAGCAGTTCTTC.

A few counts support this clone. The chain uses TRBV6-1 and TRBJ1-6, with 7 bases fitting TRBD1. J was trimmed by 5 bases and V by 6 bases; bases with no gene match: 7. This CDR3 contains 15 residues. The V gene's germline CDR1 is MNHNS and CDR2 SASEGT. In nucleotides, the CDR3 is TGTGCCAGCAGAAGCGAGGGGGCCGATAATTCACCCCTCCACTTT. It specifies CASRSEGADNSPLHF.